Below, 20 T cell receptor beta chains from the same sample are listed, as sequenced in a study of CD8+CD57+ T cells in acquired aplastic anemia. According to the study, genomic DNA was the template for TCR beta VDJ and CDR3 profiling. TCRdb reanalysed the reads using MiXCR and keeps one entry per CDR3 protein. The sample lists 200,000 or so distinct CDR3 sequences; over 60% were seen once. Input material: sorted CD4+, CD8+, or CD8+CD57+ T cells (not recorded which) from PBMCs. Every receptor here comes from a human donor with severe aplastic anemia or a healthy control (not recorded which).

The chain links TRBV7-3 to TRBJ2-3; maybe TRBD2 (5 bases). This CDR3 has 12 amino acids. Germline lookup yields CDR1 SGHTA and CDR2 FQGTGA. V was pared by 5 bases and J by 6 bases, with 9 bases between. For the CDR3, the DNA is TGTGCCAGCAGCGCCGGACTGGATACGCAGTATTTT. Protein: CASSAGLDTQYF.

V gene TRBV9 combines with J gene TRBJ1-6; D is unresolved. The length of the CDR3 is 13 residues. Germline assignment: CDR1 SGDLS and CDR2 YYNGEE. Trimming pared 7 bases from V and 5 bases from J, leaving 10 bases between. This CDR3 is CASARADNSPLHF. As DNA, the CDR3 is TGTGCCAGCGCCAGAGCGGATAATTCACCCCTCCACTTT.

The rearrangement joins TRBV10-3 to TRBJ2-2, with D perhaps TRBD2 (6 bases). The CDR3 extends over 13 amino acids. V lost 10 bases, J lost 4 bases, and 13 bases lay in between. CDR1 and CDR2 from the germline V gene are ENHRY and SYGVKD. The CDR3 DNA sequence: TGTGCCAGCCGGGCGGGGATCACCGGGGAGCTGTTTTTT. It translates to CASRAGITGELFF.

V usage is TRBV9 and J usage is TRBJ2-3, with TRBD2 matching over 13 bases. The V gene end was trimmed by 3 bases and the J gene end by 6 bases; junction bases not matched to a gene: 7. Germline V gene lookup returns CDR1 SGDLS and CDR2 YYNGEE. There are 16 residues in the CDR3. The CDR3 DNA reads as TGTGCCAGCAGCGCGGGACTAGCGGGGAGGGGGGATACGCAGTATTTT. It encodes CASSAGLAGRGDTQYF. Drawing the rest from reference TRBV9 and TRBJ2-3, the complete variable domain is DSGVTQTPKHLITATGQRVTLRCSPRSGDLSVYWYQQSLDQGLQFLIQYYNGEERAKGNILERFSAQQFPDLHSELNLSSLELGDSALYFCASSAGLAGRGDTQYFGPGTRLTVL.

This clonotype was detected a few times. The chain joins TRBV2 to TRBJ2-7; no firm D call. The V gene's germline CDR1 is SNHLY and CDR2 FYNNEI. The ends were cut back, 3 bases at V and 2 bases at J, with 8 bases in the middle. The CDR3 is 13 amino acids. This CDR3 is CASSDVGTYEQYF. In nucleotides, the CDR3 is TGTGCCAGCAGTGATGTGGGGACCTACGAGCAGTACTTC.

The rearrangement uses TRBV7-2 and TRBJ2-7; D is possibly TRBD2 (6 bases). The germline gives CDR1 SGHTA, CDR2 FQGNSA. The V end was cut by 7 bases, the J end by 5 bases, with 15 bases between. The CDR3 is 13 residues long. CDR3 in amino acids: CASIPGGVDEQYF. CDR3 DNA sequence: TGTGCCAGCATCCCCGGAGGGGTGGACGAGCAGTACTTC.

Note on this clonotype: A much larger clone differs by one base, so this may be a read error. In DNA form, the CDR3 reads TGTGCCAGCAGTTTGGGGGGGCGAGGTTCCTTCTACGAGCAGTACTTC. It translates to CASSLGGRGSFYEQYF. The gene calls are TRBV5-4 and TRBJ2-7; D is perhaps TRBD2 (7 bases). CDR1 and CDR2 (germline): SGHNT, YYREEE (reference sequence). The CDR3 covers 16 residues.

The chain employs TRBV12-3 or TRBV12-4 and TRBJ1-6; D gene ambiguous. This CDR3 is built from 14 residues. Trimming removed 4 bases at V and 4 bases at J, with 8 bases between. CDR3 sequence reads: CASSSDMYNSPLHF. CDR3 in DNA: TGTGCCAGCAGTTCCGACATGTATAATTCACCCCTCCACTTT.

This clonotype appeared many times. V usage is TRBV6-1 and J usage is TRBJ2-7; D ambiguous. Trimming took off 5 bases at V and 4 bases at J, with 12 bases between the two ends. Germline assignment: CDR1 MNHNS and CDR2 SASEGT. The CDR3 runs 13 residues. Here the CDR3 reads CASSLGFGYEQYF. The CDR3 DNA sequence: TGTGCCAGCAGTCTGGGGTTCGGGTACGAGCAGTACTTC.

The gene calls are TRBV19 and TRBJ2-7; TRBD1 or TRBD2 may be the D gene (5 bases each). The CDR3 contains 14 residues. The ends were cut back, 5 bases at V and 2 bases at J, with 13 bases in the middle. The V gene's germline CDR1 is LNHDA and CDR2 SQIVND (reference sequence). CDR3 amino acids: CASSERDGAYEQYF. As DNA, the CDR3 is TGTGCCAGTAGTGAACGGGACGGCGCCTACGAGCAGTACTTC. The full variable domain, in which reference TRBV19 and TRBJ2-7 provide the parts outside the CDR3, is DGGITQSPKYLFRKEGQNVTLSCEQNLNHDAMYWYRQDPGQGLRLIYYSQIVNDFQKGDIAEGYSVSREKKESFPLTVTSAQKNPTAFYLCASSERDGAYEQYFGPGTRLTVT.

The sample holds a few counts of this clonotype. A read error may explain this, as a much larger clone is one base away. The chain is built from TRBV19 and TRBJ1-4; D gene unclear. The germline CDR1 and CDR2 sequences are LNHDA and SQIVND (reference sequence). The CDR3 loop spans 11 amino acids. CDR3 DNA: TGTGCCAGTAGTAGTAATCGGAAACTGCTTTTT. As protein: CASSSNRKLLF.

The chain recombines TRBV2 with TRBJ2-7; D remains unclear. The J call may be wrong; the DNA end is better matched by TRBJ2-1. This CDR3 has 11 amino acids. Per the germline V gene, CDR1 is SNHLY and CDR2 is FYNNEI. This chain's CDR3 is CASSAPIEQFF. The DNA for the CDR3 is TGTGCCAGCAGCGCCCCAATAGAGCAGTTCTTC.

This clonotype was counted ten times or more. The gene calls are TRBV9 and TRBJ2-5, with 8 bases that match TRBD1. The junction had 8 bases not matched to a gene; V was cut back by 3 bases and J by 4 bases. The CDR3 loop spans 15 amino acids. CDR1 is SGDLS, CDR2 YYNGEE, per germline. The CDR3, as DNA: TGTGCCAGCAGCGGGAACAGGGGGGTGGGAGAGACCCAGTACTTC. Translated: CASSGNRGVGETQYF.

This chain joins TRBV20-1 and TRBJ2-5; D possibly matches TRBD1 or TRBD2 (5 bases each). CDR1 is DFQATT, CDR2 SNEGSKA, per germline (reference sequence). The CDR3 spans 15 residues. Trimming took off 3 bases at V and 2 bases at J, with 16 bases between the two ends. The CDR3 nucleotides are TGCAGTGCTAGTCCCCAGGGTTCGGGGCAAGAGACCCAGTACTTC. Amino acids: CSASPQGSGQETQYF.

Details on this clonotype: Lacking the conserved final phenylalanine or tryptophan, this CDR3 likely reflects a read error. Because the CDR3's place on the DNA is in doubt, the DNA is left out and the CDR3 is given as listed by TCRdb. The chain has TRBV12-3 or TRBV12-4 and TRBJ2-1; the D call of TRBD1 is as the table states it, not checked on the DNA. The CDR3 extends over 11 residues, inclusive of both ends. CDR3 sequence reads: CASSFPQGIYT.

CDR3 in DNA: TGTGCCAGCATGAATATTGAGCAGTTCTTC. It yields the protein CASMNIEQFF. This sequence joins TRBV7-9 and TRBJ2-1, with D unclear. This CDR3 is built from 10 residues. Trimming took off 7 bases at V and 9 bases at J, with 7 bases between the two ends. In germline, CDR1 is SEHNR, CDR2 FQNEAQ (reference sequence).

This clonotype was detected many times. V gene TRBV7-8 combines with J gene TRBJ2-1; 7 positions agree with TRBD2. The J segment lost 2 bases and the V segment lost 1 base, leaving 5 bases of the junction unmatched. This CDR3 is 16 amino acids long. The germline CDR1 and CDR2 sequences are SGHVS and FQNEAQ. For the CDR3, the DNA is TGTGCCAGCAGCTTAGGTCGGGAGGAGGCCTACAATGAGCAGTTCTTC. This encodes CASSLGREEAYNEQFF.

The chain joins TRBV20-1 to TRBJ1-1; possibly TRBD1 for D (5 bases). With 5 bases removed from V and 4 bases from J, the gap between germline ends came to 14 bases. Germline CDR1 is DFQATT and CDR2 is SNEGSKA (reference sequence). The CDR3 totals 13 residues. CDR3 sequence: CSAGRGASTEAFF. In DNA form, the CDR3 reads TGCAGTGCTGGGAGGGGCGCTTCCACTGAAGCTTTCTTT.

V and J are TRBV11-2 and TRBJ2-1, with TRBD2 identical over 7 bases. This CDR3 contains 16 residues. The junction had 5 bases not matched to a gene; V was cut back by 3 bases and J by 0 bases. Germline loops: CDR1 SGHAT, CDR2 FQNNGV. CDR3 nucleotides: TGTGCCAGCAGCTTGGCTAGCGGTAGCTCCTACAATGAGCAGTTCTTC. Amino acid sequence: CASSLASGSSYNEQFF.

The chain is built from TRBV9 and TRBJ2-3, with 10 bases lining up with TRBD2. The CDR3 is 16 residues long. Germline CDR1 is SGDLS and CDR2 is YYNGEE. V shed 0 bases and J 4 bases; nucleotides not matched to a gene: 5. CDR3 region: CASSVEAGGPSDTQYF. CDR3 in DNA: TGTGCCAGCAGCGTAGAAGCGGGGGGGCCCTCAGATACGCAGTATTTT.